This TCR beta chain stems from a study of CXCR3-negative and CXCR3-positive naive CD8 T cells. Study-wide results and limits: Researchers reported similar TRBV-TRBJ usage in naive CXCR3-negative and CXCR3-positive cells, though memory differed. A higher hydrophobicity marked the TRB CDR3s of CXCR3-positive naive cells versus CXCR3-negative naive cells. The majority of assays used fresh PBMCs, and CXCR3 expression partially decreased after cryopreservation.

Concerning this clonotype: Its antigen is unknown.

CDR1 and CDR2 from the germline V gene are LGHNT and FRNRAP. The CDR3 loop spans 12 amino acids. The TRB cDNA libraries were prepared by 5' RACE with UMI labels. No DNA is given; TCRdb re-called the 5' RACE reads and lists each CDR3 protein once. There are around 60,000 distinct CDR3 sequences in the sample, with around 0.5% held by the top ten. The chain combines TRBV12-5 with TRBJ2-1; TCRdb returns TRBD1, unconfirmable since there is no DNA. Sample: naive CXCR3+ CD8+ T cells from blood. Subset given: CD45RO-CCR7+CD27+CD95- naive CD8+ T cells expressing CXCR3 (TNR3+). The origin of this receptor is a human donor in good health. Some clones in this sample may be carry-over from other donors' samples. CDR3 sequence reads: CASGLGGAEQFF. Together with reference TRBV12-5 and TRBJ2-1, the CDR3 gives the full variable domain: DARVTQTPRHKVTEMGQEVTMRCQPILGHNTVFWYRQTMMQGLELLAYFRNRAPLDDSGMPKDRFSAEMPDATLATLKIQPSEPRDSAVYFCASGLGGAEQFFGPGTRLTVL.